The rows below give T cell receptor beta chains drawn from one sample of a study of blood T cell repertoires in COVID-19. Repertoires were generated with immunoSEQ multiplex PCR, while TCRdb's copy carries only in-frame clones and drops some. The table shows 300,000 to 400,000 clones, with approximately 89% occurring only once. Source material: peripheral blood. The source of these receptors is a woman aged 18 to 35 who had recovered from COVID-19. Each CDR3 is given with its conserved first and last residue. D genes are given only for firm matches. Clone size is shown for a subset of rows, as once, few, many or a class of expanded clone.

v_call: TRBV12-5; j_call: TRBJ1-1; cdr3_length: 13; clone_size: .; d_call: .; cdr3_aa: CASGRDTNTEAFF; cdr3_nt: TGTGCTAGTGGACGGGACACCAACACTGAAGCTTTCTTT
v_call: TRBV30; j_call: TRBJ1-2; cdr3_length: 14; clone_size: once; d_call: .; cdr3_aa: CAWGKQGRGYGYTF; cdr3_nt: TGTGCCTGGGGGAAACAGGGAAGAGGCTATGGCTACACCTTC
v_call: TRBV18; j_call: TRBJ1-1; cdr3_length: 15; clone_size: .; d_call: .; cdr3_aa: CASSPRAGPNTEAFF; cdr3_nt: TGTGCCAGCTCACCACGGGCAGGGCCGAACACTGAAGCTTTCTTT
v_call: TRBV7-8; j_call: TRBJ2-1; cdr3_length: 16; clone_size: .; d_call: TRBD2; cdr3_aa: CASSLTREGLGNEQFF; cdr3_nt: TGTGCCAGCAGCTTAACGCGGGAGGGCTTAGGGAATGAGCAGTTCTTC
v_call: TRBV5-1; j_call: TRBJ1-6; cdr3_length: 15; clone_size: .; d_call: .; cdr3_aa: CASSTGQSGNSPLHF; cdr3_nt: TGCGCCAGCAGCACCGGACAGTCCGGTAATTCACCCCTCCACTTT
v_call: TRBV11-2; j_call: TRBJ1-2; cdr3_length: 13; clone_size: .; d_call: .; cdr3_aa: CASSQDRQSSYTF; cdr3_nt: TGTGCCAGCAGCCAGGATCGACAGAGTAGCTACACCTTC
v_call: TRBV5-6; j_call: TRBJ2-3; cdr3_length: 17; clone_size: .; d_call: TRBD2; cdr3_aa: CASSLEREGLFTDTQYF; cdr3_nt: TGTGCCAGCAGCTTGGAGAGGGAGGGCCTCTTCACAGATACGCAGTATTTT
v_call: TRBV11-3; j_call: TRBJ2-6; cdr3_length: 14; clone_size: once; d_call: TRBD1; cdr3_aa: CASSLSTGVNVLTF; cdr3_nt: TGTGCCAGCAGCTTATCTACAGGGGTCAACGTCCTGACTTTC
v_call: TRBV7-8; j_call: TRBJ2-1; cdr3_length: 16; clone_size: .; d_call: TRBD2; cdr3_aa: CASSLGGRQPSNEQFF; cdr3_nt: TGTGCCAGCAGCTTAGGCGGGAGGCAACCCTCCAATGAGCAGTTCTTC
v_call: TRBV7-9; j_call: TRBJ1-6; cdr3_length: 18; clone_size: .; d_call: TRBD1; cdr3_aa: CASSPGQPGSLYNSPLHF; cdr3_nt: TGTGCCAGCAGCCCGGGACAGCCGGGGTCCCTTTATAATTCACCCCTCCACTTT
v_call: TRBV9; j_call: TRBJ1-1; cdr3_length: 15; clone_size: .; d_call: TRBD1; cdr3_aa: CASSPRTGRNTEAFF; cdr3_nt: TGTGCCAGCAGCCCACGGACAGGGAGGAACACTGAAGCTTTCTTT
v_call: TRBV2; j_call: TRBJ1-6; cdr3_length: 12; clone_size: .; d_call: .; cdr3_aa: CASRAGNSPLHF; cdr3_nt: TGTGCCAGCAGGGCAGGGAACTCACCCCTCCACTTT
v_call: TRBV30; j_call: TRBJ1-4; cdr3_length: 12; clone_size: once; d_call: TRBD1; cdr3_aa: CACDRVDEKLFF; cdr3_nt: TGTGCCTGTGACAGGGTAGATGAAAAACTGTTTTTT
v_call: TRBV12-3/TRBV12-4; j_call: TRBJ1-1; cdr3_length: 13; clone_size: .; d_call: .; cdr3_aa: CASSVGGTVAAFF; cdr3_nt: TGTGCCAGCAGTGTGGGGGGGACGGTGGCCGCTTTCTTT
v_call: TRBV6-1; j_call: TRBJ1-2; cdr3_length: 14; clone_size: .; d_call: .; cdr3_aa: CASSEVTRNYGYTF; cdr3_nt: TGTGCCAGCAGTGAAGTCACACGAAACTATGGCTACACCTTC
v_call: TRBV27; j_call: TRBJ2-1; cdr3_length: 21; clone_size: .; d_call: TRBD2; cdr3_aa: CASSLGSGAGDLKSLYNEQFF; cdr3_nt: TGTGCCAGCAGTTTAGGGAGCGGTGCGGGAGACCTAAAGAGCCTATACAATGAGCAGTTCTTC
v_call: TRBV10-3; j_call: TRBJ1-6; cdr3_length: 13; clone_size: .; d_call: .; cdr3_aa: CATARGGDSPLHF; cdr3_nt: TGTGCCACCGCTCGGGGGGGTGATTCACCCCTCCACTTT
v_call: TRBV27; j_call: TRBJ2-5; cdr3_length: 17; clone_size: .; d_call: TRBD2; cdr3_aa: CASSPRRAGGPLETQYF; cdr3_nt: TGTGCCAGCAGTCCCAGACGGGCGGGAGGGCCTCTGGAGACCCAGTACTTC
v_call: TRBV5-1; j_call: TRBJ1-2; cdr3_length: 14; clone_size: .; d_call: .; cdr3_aa: CASSLDDRNYGYTF; cdr3_nt: TGCGCCAGCAGCTTGGACGACAGAAACTATGGCTACACCTTC
v_call: TRBV30; j_call: TRBJ2-1; cdr3_length: 13; clone_size: .; d_call: TRBD2; cdr3_aa: CAWSVRDYAEQFF; cdr3_nt: TGTGCCTGGAGTGTACGGGACTACGCTGAGCAGTTCTTC
v_call: TRBV15; j_call: TRBJ1-2; cdr3_length: 15; clone_size: .; d_call: TRBD1; cdr3_aa: CATSRGRQGYYGYTF; cdr3_nt: TGTGCCACCAGCAGGGGGAGACAGGGATACTATGGCTACACCTTC
v_call: TRBV7-9; j_call: TRBJ1-1; cdr3_length: 12; clone_size: .; d_call: TRBD1; cdr3_aa: CASSIKQGRAFF; cdr3_nt: TGTGCCAGCAGCATAAAACAGGGGAGAGCTTTCTTT
v_call: TRBV19; j_call: TRBJ2-3; cdr3_length: 15; clone_size: .; d_call: TRBD2; cdr3_aa: CATNKVGGPSDTQYF; cdr3_nt: TGTGCTACTAATAAGGTGGGAGGGCCGTCAGATACGCAGTATTTT
v_call: TRBV7-2; j_call: TRBJ1-5; cdr3_length: 14; clone_size: few; d_call: .; cdr3_aa: CASSLVADNQPQHF; cdr3_nt: TGTGCCAGCAGCTTAGTGGCTGACAATCAGCCCCAGCATTTT
v_call: TRBV9; j_call: TRBJ2-5; cdr3_length: 17; clone_size: .; d_call: TRBD2; cdr3_aa: CASSVGLAGEGRETQYF; cdr3_nt: TGTGCCAGCAGCGTAGGTCTAGCGGGAGAAGGAAGGGAGACCCAGTACTTC
v_call: TRBV24-1; j_call: TRBJ2-1; cdr3_length: 15; clone_size: .; d_call: TRBD2; cdr3_aa: CATSDPASGRDEQFF; cdr3_nt: TGTGCCACCAGTGATCCGGCTAGCGGGAGGGATGAGCAGTTCTTC
v_call: TRBV4-1; j_call: TRBJ2-1; cdr3_length: 15; clone_size: .; d_call: .; cdr3_aa: CASSRGLTGDNEQFF; cdr3_nt: TGCGCCAGCAGCCGGGGACTTACAGGAGACAATGAGCAGTTCTTC
v_call: TRBV19; j_call: TRBJ1-2; cdr3_length: 15; clone_size: once; d_call: TRBD1; cdr3_aa: CASTGQGSKLNGYTF; cdr3_nt: TGTGCCTCGACTGGACAGGGGAGTAAGCTAAATGGCTACACCTTC
v_call: TRBV30; j_call: TRBJ2-3; cdr3_length: 13; clone_size: .; d_call: .; cdr3_aa: CAWSVNPGNTQYF; cdr3_nt: TGTGCCTGGAGTGTAAACCCGGGGAACACGCAGTATTTT
v_call: TRBV7-2; j_call: TRBJ2-1; cdr3_length: 16; clone_size: .; d_call: .; cdr3_aa: CASSLEASGSYNEQFF; cdr3_nt: TGTGCCAGCAGCTTAGAGGCCAGCGGCTCCTACAATGAGCAGTTCTTC
v_call: TRBV5-1; j_call: TRBJ1-4; cdr3_length: 17; clone_size: .; d_call: TRBD1; cdr3_aa: CASRSGTGGSYDEKLFF; cdr3_nt: TGCGCCAGCAGATCCGGGACAGGGGGGTCATACGATGAAAAACTGTTTTTT
v_call: TRBV4-2; j_call: TRBJ2-6; cdr3_length: 17; clone_size: .; d_call: TRBD2; cdr3_aa: CASSQFLAASGANVLTF; cdr3_nt: TGTGCCAGCAGCCAATTCCTAGCGGCCTCTGGGGCCAACGTCCTGACTTTC
v_call: TRBV11-2; j_call: TRBJ2-3; cdr3_length: 18; clone_size: .; d_call: TRBD2; cdr3_aa: CASSLPAGGSGYTDTQYF; cdr3_nt: TGTGCCAGCAGCTTACCAGCGGGAGGCTCAGGGTACACAGATACGCAGTATTTT
v_call: TRBV12-3/TRBV12-4; j_call: TRBJ2-3; cdr3_length: 11; clone_size: .; d_call: .; cdr3_aa: CASSHGDTQYF; cdr3_nt: TGTGCCAGCAGTCACGGAGATACGCAGTATTTT
v_call: TRBV11-3; j_call: TRBJ1-1; cdr3_length: 11; clone_size: .; d_call: .; cdr3_aa: CASSRDIEAFF; cdr3_nt: TGTGCCAGCAGCCGGGACATTGAAGCTTTCTTT
v_call: TRBV18; j_call: TRBJ1-5; cdr3_length: 16; clone_size: .; d_call: .; cdr3_aa: CASSLTRPYSNQPQHF; cdr3_nt: TGTGCCAGCTCACTAACTCGCCCCTATAGCAATCAGCCCCAGCATTTT
v_call: TRBV5-1; j_call: TRBJ2-1; cdr3_length: 15; clone_size: .; d_call: TRBD2; cdr3_aa: CASSLGSGRGYEQFF; cdr3_nt: TGCGCCAGCAGCTTGGGTAGCGGGAGGGGCTATGAGCAGTTCTTC
v_call: TRBV7-8; j_call: TRBJ1-1; cdr3_length: 12; clone_size: .; d_call: .; cdr3_aa: CASSSEGYDAFF; cdr3_nt: TGTGCCAGCAGCTCGGAGGGATACGACGCTTTCTTT
v_call: TRBV6-5; j_call: TRBJ2-1; cdr3_length: 16; clone_size: .; d_call: TRBD2; cdr3_aa: CASSSLLAGGSNEQFF; cdr3_nt: TGTGCCAGCAGTTCCCTACTAGCGGGAGGGAGTAATGAGCAGTTCTTC
v_call: TRBV7-9; j_call: TRBJ1-4; cdr3_length: 18; clone_size: .; d_call: TRBD1; cdr3_aa: CASSLVFGPGQSNEKLFF; cdr3_nt: TGTGCCAGCAGCTTAGTATTTGGACCGGGACAGAGCAATGAAAAACTGTTTTTT
v_call: TRBV18; j_call: TRBJ2-2; cdr3_length: 16; clone_size: once; d_call: .; cdr3_aa: CASSPSQNTGTGELFF; cdr3_nt: TGTGCCAGCTCACCAAGCCAAAACACGGGGACCGGGGAGCTGTTTTTT
v_call: TRBV28; j_call: TRBJ1-2; cdr3_length: 13; clone_size: .; d_call: .; cdr3_aa: CASSKDSGYGYTF; cdr3_nt: TGTGCCAGCAGCAAGGACAGTGGCTATGGCTACACCTTC
v_call: TRBV4-3; j_call: TRBJ1-5; cdr3_length: 14; clone_size: .; d_call: .; cdr3_aa: CASSQDRGSQPQHF; cdr3_nt: TGCGCCAGCAGCCAAGACAGGGGCAGTCAGCCCCAGCATTTT
v_call: TRBV6-5; j_call: TRBJ2-1; cdr3_length: 15; clone_size: .; d_call: TRBD2; cdr3_aa: CASTFAGADYNEQFF; cdr3_nt: TGTGCCAGCACTTTCGCGGGAGCTGACTACAATGAGCAGTTCTTC
v_call: TRBV12-3/TRBV12-4; j_call: TRBJ1-5; cdr3_length: 13; clone_size: .; d_call: TRBD1; cdr3_aa: CASRGGTGQPQHF; cdr3_nt: TGTGCCAGCAGGGGCGGGACAGGGCAGCCCCAGCATTTT
v_call: TRBV2; j_call: TRBJ1-1; cdr3_length: 15; clone_size: .; d_call: TRBD1; cdr3_aa: CASFTGGFKNTEAFF; cdr3_nt: TGTGCCAGCTTTACAGGGGGCTTTAAGAACACTGAAGCTTTCTTT
v_call: TRBV6-1; j_call: TRBJ2-3; cdr3_length: 15; clone_size: .; d_call: TRBD2; cdr3_aa: CASSESWEGLSTQYF; cdr3_nt: TGTGCCAGCAGTGAAAGTTGGGAGGGCCTTTCTACGCAGTATTTT